A selection of T cell receptor beta chains follows, all from one sample in a study of cytomegalovirus exposure and HLA in healthy donors. Data came from immunoSEQ multiplex PCR; TCRdb stores just in-frame clones and leaves some out. The table lists 110,000 to 150,000 clones, approximately 74% of them singletons. Source material: PBMCs. The receptors here all came from a man aged 18-30 years in good health and CMV-seropositive. Both conserved end residues are part of each CDR3. Fields, in order: CDR3 protein, CDR3 DNA, V gene, J gene, clone size, D gene. The D gene is left open where the match is weak. Clone size is shown for a subset of rows, as once, few, many or a class of expanded clone.

CDR3: CASSSVPGQGYEQYF
DNA: TGTGCCAGCAGCTCCGTCCCGGGACAGGGCTACGAGCAGTACTTC
V: TRBV11-2
J: TRBJ2-7
size: .
D: TRBD1

CDR3: CASSPRLAGIYNEQFF
DNA: TGTGCCAGCAGCCCCAGACTAGCGGGTATCTACAATGAGCAGTTCTTC
V: TRBV13
J: TRBJ2-1
size: few
D: TRBD2

CDR3: CASRGAGGRSTEAFF
DNA: TGTGCCAGCAGGGGCGCGGGGGGGCGTTCAACTGAAGCTTTCTTT
V: TRBV6-1
J: TRBJ1-1
size: .
D: .

CDR3: CASSALGLAGGGHEQFF
DNA: TGTGCCAGCAGCGCCCTGGGACTAGCGGGAGGTGGGCATGAGCAGTTCTTC
V: TRBV9
J: TRBJ2-1
size: .
D: TRBD2

CDR3: CASSRGQGDGYTF
DNA: TGCGCCAGCAGCCGGGGACAGGGAGATGGCTACACCTTC
V: TRBV5-1
J: TRBJ1-2
size: .
D: TRBD1

CDR3: CASSSRWGGSTIYF
DNA: TGCGCCAGCAGCTCTCGCTGGGGGGGCTCCACCATATATTTT
V: TRBV5-1
J: TRBJ1-3
size: .
D: .

CDR3: CASSLAPAGATDTQYF
DNA: TGTGCCAGCAGCTTAGCGCCAGCGGGGGCCACAGATACGCAGTATTTT
V: TRBV7-6
J: TRBJ2-3
size: .
D: TRBD2

CDR3: CASSPRNRGRRGELFF
DNA: TGCGCCAGCAGCCCTAGGAACAGGGGAAGGCGTGGGGAGCTGTTTTTT
V: TRBV4-1
J: TRBJ2-2
size: .
D: TRBD1

CDR3: CASSLGRGTEAFF
DNA: TGTGCCAGCAGCTTGGGAAGGGGCACTGAAGCTTTCTTT
V: TRBV5-6
J: TRBJ1-1
size: few
D: .

CDR3: CASSLEGSGGTEAFF
DNA: TGTGCCAGCAGCTTAGAAGGGTCGGGGGGCACTGAAGCTTTCTTT
V: TRBV7-2
J: TRBJ1-1
size: .
D: .

CDR3: CATSRDYQGGELFF
DNA: TGTGCCACCAGCAGAGATTACCAGGGAGGGGAGCTGTTTTTT
V: TRBV15
J: TRBJ2-2
size: .
D: .

CDR3: CASRATGQPQHF
DNA: TGTGCCAGCAGGGCAACCGGGCAGCCCCAGCATTTT
V: TRBV27
J: TRBJ1-5
size: .
D: .

CDR3: CASSSQGTSYEQYF
DNA: TGCGCCAGCAGCTCGCAGGGGACCTCCTACGAGCAGTACTTC
V: TRBV5-1
J: TRBJ2-7
size: .
D: .

CDR3: CASSPRTGVNQPQHF
DNA: TGTGCCAGCTCACCCCGGACAGGGGTCAATCAGCCCCAGCATTTT
V: TRBV18
J: TRBJ1-5
size: .
D: TRBD1

CDR3: CASSGGLTSTDTQYF
DNA: TGTGCCAGCAGCGGAGGGTTAACTAGCACAGATACGCAGTATTTT
V: TRBV5-4
J: TRBJ2-3
size: .
D: .

CDR3: CASSRTGDYGYTF
DNA: TGTGCCAGTAGTAGGACAGGGGACTATGGCTACACCTTC
V: TRBV19
J: TRBJ1-2
size: .
D: TRBD1

CDR3: CASSDYYEQYF
DNA: TGTGCCAGCAGTGATTATTACGAGCAGTACTTC
V: TRBV2
J: TRBJ2-7
size: few
D: .

CDR3: CAWSGYRGSEKLFF
DNA: TGTGCCTGGAGCGGGTACAGGGGAAGCGAAAAACTGTTTTTT
V: TRBV2
J: TRBJ1-4
size: once
D: TRBD1

CDR3: CASSPWTENTEAFF
DNA: TGTGCCAGCAGCCCCTGGACAGAGAACACTGAAGCTTTCTTT
V: TRBV14
J: TRBJ1-1
size: .
D: .

CDR3: CASLPLAGVETQYF
DNA: TGCGCCAGCCTACCACTAGCGGGGGTGGAGACCCAGTACTTC
V: TRBV10-2
J: TRBJ2-5
size: .
D: TRBD2

CDR3: CASSYAGGKGFYGYTF
DNA: TGTGCCAGCAGTTACGCGGGTGGTAAAGGGTTCTATGGCTACACCTTC
V: TRBV6-6
J: TRBJ1-2
size: .
D: .

CDR3: CASSVARVGETQYF
DNA: TGTGCCAGCAGCGTAGCCCGGGTGGGAGAGACCCAGTACTTC
V: TRBV9
J: TRBJ2-5
size: .
D: .

CDR3: CASSRRTGLISGYTF
DNA: TGTGCCAGCAGCCGGAGGACAGGCCTGATTTCAGGCTACACCTTC
V: TRBV5-4
J: TRBJ1-2
size: .
D: TRBD1

CDR3: CASKRGRGQGAPNTEAFF
DNA: TGTGCCAGCAAAAGGGGTAGGGGACAGGGGGCCCCGAACACTGAAGCTTTCTTT
V: TRBV11-2
J: TRBJ1-1
size: .
D: TRBD1

CDR3: CASSQERGLSTGELFF
DNA: TGTGCCAGCAGCCAAGAGCGGGGACTCTCAACCGGGGAGCTGTTTTTT
V: TRBV4-2
J: TRBJ2-2
size: .
D: .

CDR3: CASGQGVRSEQFF
DNA: TGCGCCAGCGGACAGGGGGTACGGAGTGAGCAGTTCTTC
V: TRBV5-1
J: TRBJ2-1
size: .
D: TRBD1

CDR3: CASSSKTGSTEAFF
DNA: TGTGCCAGCTCAAGCAAAACAGGGAGCACTGAAGCTTTCTTT
V: TRBV18
J: TRBJ1-1
size: .
D: .

CDR3: CAIRDSDRPNQPQHF
DNA: TGTGCCATCAGGGATTCCGACAGACCTAATCAGCCCCAGCATTTT
V: TRBV10-3
J: TRBJ1-5
size: .
D: .

CDR3: CASSLPGGINSPLHF
DNA: TGTGCCAGCAGCTTGCCGGGGGGAATTAATTCACCCCTCCACTTT
V: TRBV5-6
J: TRBJ1-6
size: few
D: .

CDR3: CASGNPGTGNYGYTF
DNA: TGTGCCAGCGGAAATCCCGGGACAGGGAACTATGGCTACACCTTC
V: TRBV9
J: TRBJ1-2
size: few
D: TRBD1

CDR3: CASSPQTGVDEQFF
DNA: TGCGCCAGCAGCCCCCAGACAGGGGTCGATGAGCAGTTCTTC
V: TRBV4-3
J: TRBJ2-1
size: .
D: TRBD1

CDR3: CASSWELAGGTDTQYF
DNA: TGTGCCAGCAGCTGGGAACTAGCGGGGGGCACAGATACGCAGTATTTT
V: TRBV5-6
J: TRBJ2-3
size: .
D: TRBD2

CDR3: CASSPQTGGNKPQHF
DNA: TGTGCCAGCAGTCCGCAGACAGGGGGCAACAAGCCCCAGCATTTT
V: TRBV28
J: TRBJ1-5
size: .
D: TRBD1

CDR3: CASSPLAGDYNEQFF
DNA: TGCGCCAGCAGCCCGCTAGCGGGGGATTACAATGAGCAGTTCTTC
V: TRBV5-1
J: TRBJ2-1
size: .
D: TRBD2

CDR3: CASSIPGLERYEQYF
DNA: TGTGCCAGCAGTATACCGGGACTAGAACGCTACGAGCAGTACTTC
V: TRBV28
J: TRBJ2-7
size: .
D: TRBD2

CDR3: CASSLMSTGGSEQYF
DNA: TGTGCCAGCAGCTTGATGTCGACGGGAGGTTCCGAGCAGTACTTC
V: TRBV11-3
J: TRBJ2-7
size: .
D: TRBD2

CDR3: CASSRRGLSSGNTIYF
DNA: TGTGCCAGCAGCCGCAGGGGGCTGAGCTCTGGAAACACCATATATTTT
V: TRBV7-2
J: TRBJ1-3
size: .
D: TRBD1

CDR3: CASRRSGSSYEQYF
DNA: TGTGCCAGCAGACGAAGCGGGAGTAGCTACGAGCAGTACTTC
V: TRBV7-9
J: TRBJ2-7
size: .
D: TRBD2

CDR3: CASSRRTGIYEQYF
DNA: TGTGCCAGCAGCAGACGGACAGGGATCTACGAGCAGTACTTC
V: TRBV5-6
J: TRBJ2-7
size: .
D: TRBD1

CDR3: CASSRLNRQGANEQFF
DNA: TGTGCCAGTTCCCGCCTTAACCGACAGGGGGCGAATGAGCAGTTCTTC
V: TRBV19
J: TRBJ2-1
size: few
D: TRBD1

CDR3: CASSPKFRGGLAKNIQYF
DNA: TGTGCCAGCAGTCCTAAATTTAGGGGCGGCCTAGCCAAAAACATTCAGTACTTC
V: TRBV11-2
J: TRBJ2-4
size: few
D: .

CDR3: CASSQGPGTLDNEQFF
DNA: TGCGCCAGCAGCCAAGGTCCCGGGACACTCGACAATGAGCAGTTCTTC
V: TRBV4-3
J: TRBJ2-1
size: .
D: .